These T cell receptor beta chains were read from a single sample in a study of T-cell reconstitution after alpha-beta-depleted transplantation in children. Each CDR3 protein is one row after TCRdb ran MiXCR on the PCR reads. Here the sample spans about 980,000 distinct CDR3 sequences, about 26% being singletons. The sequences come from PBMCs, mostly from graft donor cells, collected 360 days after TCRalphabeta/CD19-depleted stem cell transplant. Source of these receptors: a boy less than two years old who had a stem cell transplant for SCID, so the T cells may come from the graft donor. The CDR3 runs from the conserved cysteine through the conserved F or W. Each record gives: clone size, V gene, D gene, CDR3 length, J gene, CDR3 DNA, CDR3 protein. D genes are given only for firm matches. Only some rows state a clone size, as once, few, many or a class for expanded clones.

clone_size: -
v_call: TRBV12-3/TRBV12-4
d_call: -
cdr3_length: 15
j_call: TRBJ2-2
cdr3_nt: TGTGCCAGCAGCCCCTGGGGGGTCAACACCGGGGAGCTGTTTTTT
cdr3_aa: CASSPWGVNTGELFF

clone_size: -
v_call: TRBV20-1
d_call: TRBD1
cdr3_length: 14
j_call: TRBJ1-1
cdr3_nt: TGCAGTGCGGGGCTGGACAGGGCGAACACTGAAGCTTTCTTT
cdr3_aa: CSAGLDRANTEAFF

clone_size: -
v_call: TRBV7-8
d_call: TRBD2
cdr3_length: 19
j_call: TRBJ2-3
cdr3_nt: TGTGCCAGCAGCTTCTACATCGGAGGACTAGCGGGGGGGGCAGATACGCAGTATTTT
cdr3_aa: CASSFYIGGLAGGADTQYF

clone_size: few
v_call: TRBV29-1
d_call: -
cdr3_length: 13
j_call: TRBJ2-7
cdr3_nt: TGCAGCGTGGATACAGGGAGCTCCTACGAGCAGTACTTC
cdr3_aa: CSVDTGSSYEQYF

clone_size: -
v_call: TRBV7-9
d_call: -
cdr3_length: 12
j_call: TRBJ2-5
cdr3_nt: TGTGCCAGCAGCGATAGGAGTGAGACCCAGTACTTC
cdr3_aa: CASSDRSETQYF

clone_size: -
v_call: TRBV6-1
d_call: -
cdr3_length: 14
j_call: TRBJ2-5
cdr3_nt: TGTGCCAGCAGTGAGGTCGACATTAGAGGGACCCAGTACTTC
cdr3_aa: CASSEVDIRGTQYF

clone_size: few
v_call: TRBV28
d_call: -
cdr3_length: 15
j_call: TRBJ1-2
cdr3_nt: TGTGCCAGCAGTCCCCCACCCTCCGGGATCTATGGCTACACCTTC
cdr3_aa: CASSPPPSGIYGYTF

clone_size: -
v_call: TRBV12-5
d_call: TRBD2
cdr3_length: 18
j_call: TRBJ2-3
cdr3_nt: TGTGCTAGTGGTCGTGACATTACTAGCGGATCTAGCACAGATACGCAGTATTTT
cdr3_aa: CASGRDITSGSSTDTQYF

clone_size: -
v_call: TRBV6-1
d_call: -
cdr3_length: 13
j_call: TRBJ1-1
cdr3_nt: TGTGCCAGCAGTGACTGGGGGGACACTGAAGCTTTCTTT
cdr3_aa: CASSDWGDTEAFF

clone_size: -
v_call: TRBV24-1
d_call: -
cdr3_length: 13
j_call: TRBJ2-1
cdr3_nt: TGTGCCACCAGTGACTGGGACGGCAATGAGCAGTTCTTC
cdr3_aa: CATSDWDGNEQFF

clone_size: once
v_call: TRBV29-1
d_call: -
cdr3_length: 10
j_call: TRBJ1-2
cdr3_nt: TGCAGCGTGGGTGAATCGGGCTACACCTTC
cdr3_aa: CSVGESGYTF

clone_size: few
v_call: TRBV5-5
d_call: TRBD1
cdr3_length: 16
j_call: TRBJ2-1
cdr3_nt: TGTGCCAGCAGCTTGGGTGGGACAGGGATAAGCTATGAGCAGTTCTTC
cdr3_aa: CASSLGGTGISYEQFF

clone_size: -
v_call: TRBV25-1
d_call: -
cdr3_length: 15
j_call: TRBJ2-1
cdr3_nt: TGTGCCAGCAGTGCAACCGGGACGGCGGGCAATGAGCAGTTCTTC
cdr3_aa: CASSATGTAGNEQFF

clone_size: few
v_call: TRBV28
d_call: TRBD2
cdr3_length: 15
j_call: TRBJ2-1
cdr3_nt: TGTGCCAGCAGTTCCTGGGGCGGGGGGCCCGAGGAGCAGTTCTTC
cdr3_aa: CASSSWGGGPEEQFF

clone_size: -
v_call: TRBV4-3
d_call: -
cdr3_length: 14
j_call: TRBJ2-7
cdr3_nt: TGCGCCAGCAGCCATCAATTGACGGTCTACGAGCAGTACTTC
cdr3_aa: CASSHQLTVYEQYF

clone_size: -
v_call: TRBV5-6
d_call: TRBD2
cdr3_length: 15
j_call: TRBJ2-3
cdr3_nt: TGTGCCAGCAGCGGACCCATAGCGGGGGGGGATACGCAGTATTTT
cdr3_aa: CASSGPIAGGDTQYF

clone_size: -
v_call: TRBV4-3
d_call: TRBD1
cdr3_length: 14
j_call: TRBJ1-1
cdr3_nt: TGCGCCAGCAGCCAGCGACAGGGCCCCACTGAAGCTTTCTTT
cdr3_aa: CASSQRQGPTEAFF

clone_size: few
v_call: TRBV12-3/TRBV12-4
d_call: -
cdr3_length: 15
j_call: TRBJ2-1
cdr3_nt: TGTGCCAGCAGTTGGACCCTTAGCGTTGATTATGAGCAGTTCTTC
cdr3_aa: CASSWTLSVDYEQFF

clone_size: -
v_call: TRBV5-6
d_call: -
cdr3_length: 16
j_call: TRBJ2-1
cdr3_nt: TGTGCCAGCAGCTGGGCAATGGGGGGGCTCATCAACGAGCAGTTCTTC
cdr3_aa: CASSWAMGGLINEQFF

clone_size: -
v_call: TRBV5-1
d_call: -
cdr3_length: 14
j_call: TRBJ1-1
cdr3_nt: TGCGCCAGCAGCTTGTCCGCTTCGAACACTGAAGCTTTCTTT
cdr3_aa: CASSLSASNTEAFF

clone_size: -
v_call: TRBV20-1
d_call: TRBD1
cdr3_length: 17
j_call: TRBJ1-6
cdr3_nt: TGCAGTGCTAGAGGTCCGATGAGACAGGGGATGGGTGGACCCCTCCACTTT
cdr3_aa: CSARGPMRQGMGGPLHF

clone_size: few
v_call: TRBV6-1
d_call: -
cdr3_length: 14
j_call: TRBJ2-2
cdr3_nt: TGTGCCAGCAGTGACGGGCGGGACACCGGGGAGCTGTTTTTT
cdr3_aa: CASSDGRDTGELFF

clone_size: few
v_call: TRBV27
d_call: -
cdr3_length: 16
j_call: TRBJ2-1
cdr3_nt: TGTGCCAGCAGTTCCCCCCCTAGGAGGTTCTACAATGAGCAGTTCTTC
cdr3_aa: CASSSPPRRFYNEQFF

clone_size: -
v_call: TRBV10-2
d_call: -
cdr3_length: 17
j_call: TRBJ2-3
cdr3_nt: TGCGCCAGCAGTGAGTCTGCGACTTCTCTAGGCACAGATACGCAGTATTTT
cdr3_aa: CASSESATSLGTDTQYF

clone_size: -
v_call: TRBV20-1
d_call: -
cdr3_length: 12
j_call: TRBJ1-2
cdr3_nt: TGCAGTGCTGCGGGAACTAACTATGGCTACACCTTC
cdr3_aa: CSAAGTNYGYTF

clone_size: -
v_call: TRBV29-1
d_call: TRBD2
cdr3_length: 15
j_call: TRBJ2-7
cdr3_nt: TGCAGCGTGCAGGGAGAATTAGCGGGGGCCTACGAGCAGTACTTC
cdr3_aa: CSVQGELAGAYEQYF

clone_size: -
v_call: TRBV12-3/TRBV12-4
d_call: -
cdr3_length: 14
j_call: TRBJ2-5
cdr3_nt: TGTGCCAGCAGTTTGAGTCTAGTCCAAGAGACCCAGTACTTC
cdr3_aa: CASSLSLVQETQYF

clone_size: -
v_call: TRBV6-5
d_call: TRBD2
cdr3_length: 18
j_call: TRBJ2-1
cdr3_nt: TGTGCCAGCAGTTTTAATACGCGGTGGCTAGCGGGGTACAATGAGCAGTTCTTC
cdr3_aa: CASSFNTRWLAGYNEQFF

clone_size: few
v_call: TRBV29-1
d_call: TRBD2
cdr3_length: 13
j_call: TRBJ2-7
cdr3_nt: TGCAGCGTTGGGGGGGGAGAACTCTACGAGCAGTACTTC
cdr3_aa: CSVGGGELYEQYF

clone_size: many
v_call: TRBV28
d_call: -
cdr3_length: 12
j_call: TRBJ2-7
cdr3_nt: TGTGCCAGTCTGTCCTCCCTCTACGAGCAGTACTTC
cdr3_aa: CASLSSLYEQYF

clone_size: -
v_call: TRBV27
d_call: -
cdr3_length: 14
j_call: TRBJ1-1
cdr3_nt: TGTGCCAGCAGTTTATCATTTATGAACACTGAAGCTTTCTTT
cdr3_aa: CASSLSFMNTEAFF

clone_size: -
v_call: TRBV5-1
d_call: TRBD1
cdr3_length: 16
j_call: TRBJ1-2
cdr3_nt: TGCGCCAGCAACCTTGGGCAGGGGGAAGGATTGGATGGCTACACCTTC
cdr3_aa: CASNLGQGEGLDGYTF

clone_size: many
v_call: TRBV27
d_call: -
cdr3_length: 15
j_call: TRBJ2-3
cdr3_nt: TGTGCCAGCAGTTACCAGGGGGACTCGGCAGATACGCAGTATTTT
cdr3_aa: CASSYQGDSADTQYF

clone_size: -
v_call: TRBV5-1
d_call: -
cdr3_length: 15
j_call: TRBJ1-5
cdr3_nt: TGCGCCAGCAGCTTGACGGGCGCAGGCAATCAGCCCCAGCATTTT
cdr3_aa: CASSLTGAGNQPQHF

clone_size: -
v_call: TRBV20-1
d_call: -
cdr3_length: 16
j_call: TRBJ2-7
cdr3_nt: TGCAGTGCTCGAAAGGGCTACCACGATATCTCCTACGAGCAGTACTTC
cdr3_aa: CSARKGYHDISYEQYF

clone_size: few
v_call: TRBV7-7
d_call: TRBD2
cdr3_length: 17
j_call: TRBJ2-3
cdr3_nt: TGTGCCAGCAGCCAGTGGGTCGGGGGGGCCCCCCAGGATACGCAGTATTTT
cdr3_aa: CASSQWVGGAPQDTQYF

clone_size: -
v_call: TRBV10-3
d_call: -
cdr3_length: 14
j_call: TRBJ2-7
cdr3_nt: TGTGCCATCAGTCTGGGGGCGGCTCCCTACGAGCAGTACTTC
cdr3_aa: CAISLGAAPYEQYF

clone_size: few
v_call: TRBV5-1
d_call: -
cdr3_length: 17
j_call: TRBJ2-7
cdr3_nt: TGCGCCAGCAGGCTGATGTTTTCCGGGACCGACGGGTACGAGCAGTACTTC
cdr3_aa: CASRLMFSGTDGYEQYF

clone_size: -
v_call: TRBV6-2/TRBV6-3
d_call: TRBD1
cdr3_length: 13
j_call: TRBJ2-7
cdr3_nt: TGTGCCAGCAGTTACCCCTCAGGGGGCGAGCAGTACTTC
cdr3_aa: CASSYPSGGEQYF

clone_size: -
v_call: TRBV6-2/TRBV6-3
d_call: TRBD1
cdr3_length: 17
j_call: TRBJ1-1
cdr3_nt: TGTGCCAGCAGTCCATCCGGGACAGGGAAAGGGAACACTGAAGCTTTCTTT
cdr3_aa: CASSPSGTGKGNTEAFF

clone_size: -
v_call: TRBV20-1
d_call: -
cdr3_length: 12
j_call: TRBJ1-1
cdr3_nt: TGCAGTGCTAGAGCCCTTACCACTGAAGCTTTCTTT
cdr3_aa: CSARALTTEAFF

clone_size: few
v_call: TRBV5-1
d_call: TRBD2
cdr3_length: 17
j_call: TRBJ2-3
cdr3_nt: TGCGCCAGCAACAAAAGGGCGGGGGGGGCCCAAAGCAACGCGCAGTATTTT
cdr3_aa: CASNKRAGGAQSNAQYF

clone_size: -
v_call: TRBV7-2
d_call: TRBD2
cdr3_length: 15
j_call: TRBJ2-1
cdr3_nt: TGTGCCAGCAGAGGTAGCGGGGGGACCTACAATGAGCAGTTCTTC
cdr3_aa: CASRGSGGTYNEQFF

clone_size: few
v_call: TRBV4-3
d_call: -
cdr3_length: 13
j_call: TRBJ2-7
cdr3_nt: TGCGCCAGCAGCCAAGTTGAGGGAAGCGAGCAGTACTTC
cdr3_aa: CASSQVEGSEQYF

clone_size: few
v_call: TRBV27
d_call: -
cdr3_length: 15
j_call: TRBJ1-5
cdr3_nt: TGTGCCAGCAGTTTAGTAGGGAATAGCAATCAGCCCCAGCATTTT
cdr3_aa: CASSLVGNSNQPQHF

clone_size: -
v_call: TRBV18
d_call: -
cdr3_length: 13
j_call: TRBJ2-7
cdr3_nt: TGTGCCAGCTCACCACTCGGTTCTAGCGAGCAGTACTTC
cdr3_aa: CASSPLGSSEQYF

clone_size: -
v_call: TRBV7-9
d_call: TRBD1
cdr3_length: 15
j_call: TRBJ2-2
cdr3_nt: TGTGCCAGCAGACTGGACAGGGGCCTAGGCGGGGAGCTGTTTTTT
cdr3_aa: CASRLDRGLGGELFF

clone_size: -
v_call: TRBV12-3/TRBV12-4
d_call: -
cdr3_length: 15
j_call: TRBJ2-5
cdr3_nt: TGTGCCAGCAGTTTAGCCGGGACGGGACCGGGGACCCAGTACTTC
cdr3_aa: CASSLAGTGPGTQYF

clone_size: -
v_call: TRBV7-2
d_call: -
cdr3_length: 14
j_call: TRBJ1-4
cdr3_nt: TGTGCCAGCAGCTTAGGGCAGGGAGTCGGAAAACTGTTTTTT
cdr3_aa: CASSLGQGVGKLFF

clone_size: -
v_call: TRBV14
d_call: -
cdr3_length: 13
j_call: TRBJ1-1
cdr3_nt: TGTGCCAGCAGCCGCCTGGGTTCCACTGAAGCTTTCTTT
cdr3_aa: CASSRLGSTEAFF

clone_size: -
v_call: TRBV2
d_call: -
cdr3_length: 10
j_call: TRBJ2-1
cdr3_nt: TGTGCCAGCAGCGGATATGAGCAGTTCTTC
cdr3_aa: CASSGYEQFF

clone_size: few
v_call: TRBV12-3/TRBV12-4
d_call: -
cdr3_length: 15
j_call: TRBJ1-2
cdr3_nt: TGTGCCAGCAGTTCTCAGGGAAATGTAAACTATGGCTACACCTTC
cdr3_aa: CASSSQGNVNYGYTF

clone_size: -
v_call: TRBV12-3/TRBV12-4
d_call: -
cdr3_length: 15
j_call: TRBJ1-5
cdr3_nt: TGTGCCAGCAGTGCAGGGAACCTCAATCATCAGCCCCAGCATTTT
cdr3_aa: CASSAGNLNHQPQHF

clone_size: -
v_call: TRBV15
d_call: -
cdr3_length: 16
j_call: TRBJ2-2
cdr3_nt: TGTGCCACCAGCAGAGATACAGGAGTGAACACCGGGGAGCTGTTTTTT
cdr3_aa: CATSRDTGVNTGELFF

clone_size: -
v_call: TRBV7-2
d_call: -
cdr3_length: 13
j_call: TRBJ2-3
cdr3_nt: TGTGCCAGCAGCTTGGGTGGCGAGTATACGCAGTATTTT
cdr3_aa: CASSLGGEYTQYF

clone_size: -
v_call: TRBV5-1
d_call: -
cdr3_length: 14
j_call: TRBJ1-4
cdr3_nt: TGCGCCAGCAGCCTCAGACCCGATAATGAAAAACTGTTTTTT
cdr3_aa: CASSLRPDNEKLFF

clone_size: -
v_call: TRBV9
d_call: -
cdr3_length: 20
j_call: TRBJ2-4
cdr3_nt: TGTGCCAGCAGCCCTATCTTATCACGGGCCAGTCCGAGGGCCAAAAACATTCAGTACTTC
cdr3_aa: CASSPILSRASPRAKNIQYF